The 16 T cell receptor beta chains given below trace back to one sample, sequenced in a study of PD-1 blockade in classical Hodgkin lymphoma. TCRdb's table, derived via immunoSEQ multiplex PCR, lists solely in-frame clones and lacks some. The repertoire includes about 9,000 clones, around nine tenths of them detected once, and 23% sits in the top ten. The time point here: cycle 4 day 1 (C4D1), after more than 5 weeks of nivolumab. Each patient's relapse followed autologous stem cell transplantation, and brentuximab vedotin exposure varied. This material consisted of peripheral blood mononuclear cells (PBMCs), taken before the fourth cycle of nivolumab. Source of these receptors: a human donor with classical Hodgkin lymphoma.

The chain links TRBV11-3 to TRBJ2-1; TRBD2 matches 7 bases. In germline, CDR1 is SGHNT, CDR2 YENEEA. With 5 bases clipped from V and 0 bases from J, the junction kept 10 bases outside the gene matches. The CDR3 is 17 amino acids. CDR3 in DNA: TGTGCCAGCAGCGTAGGAGATAGCGGGTCCTCCTACAATGAGCAGTTCTTC. Its translation: CASSVGDSGSSYNEQFF. The variable domain in full, completed from reference TRBV11-3 and TRBJ2-1, reads EAGVVQSPRYKIIEKKQPVAFWCNPISGHNTLYWYLQNLGQGPELLIRYENEEAVDDSQLPKDRFSAERLKGVDSTLKIQPAELGDSAVYLCASSVGDSGSSYNEQFFGPGTRLTVL.

The chain couples TRBV12-5 to TRBJ2-7; perhaps TRBD1 as D (6 bases). This CDR3 is 16 amino acids long. The germline V and J ends were trimmed by 4 bases and 0 bases, with 16 bases remaining between them. From germline, CDR1 is LGHNT and CDR2 FRNRAP. The CDR3 sequence: CASGSTIRDISYEQYF. As DNA, the CDR3 is TGTGCTAGTGGTTCCACCATACGGGACATCTCCTACGAGCAGTACTTC.

The chain is built from TRBV2 and TRBJ1-4, with 7 bases fitting TRBD1. The CDR3 extends over 14 amino acids. V trimming: 6 bases; J trimming: 7 bases; junction bases outside the gene matches: 8. Germline V gene lookup returns CDR1 SNHLY and CDR2 FYNNEI. DNA of the CDR3: TGTGCCAGCAGGATAGAGACAGGGCTTGAAAAACTGTTTTTT. Amino acid sequence: CASRIETGLEKLFF.

The DNA of the CDR3 is TGTGCCAGCAGTTACTCGTGGAAATCCTCTGGAAACACCATATATTTT. It is translated as CASSYSWKSSGNTIYF. J is TRBJ1-3 and V is TRBV6-5; D is uncertain. V was trimmed by 0 bases and J by 0 bases, leaving 9 bases between them. The CDR3 loop spans 16 amino acids. CDR1 MNHEY and CDR2 SVGAGI come from the germline V gene.

V is TRBV6-5 and J is TRBJ1-5; weak D call: TRBD1 (6 bases). Trimming cost V 4 bases and J 3 bases, with 13 bases left between them. The CDR3 has 15 amino acids. Germline assignment: CDR1 MNHEY and CDR2 SVGAGI. The CDR3 DNA reads TGTGCCAGCAGTTCCTTACAGGGTTACAATCAGCCCCAGCATTTT. It translates to CASSSLQGYNQPQHF.

This clone was picked up one time. This chain joins TRBV18 and TRBJ1-2; D ambiguous. The ends were cut back, 2 bases at V and 5 bases at J, with 9 bases in the middle. CDR3 length: 13 amino acids. Germline V gene lookup returns CDR1 KGHSH and CDR2 LQKENI. The CDR3, as DNA: TGTGCCAGCTCACCAACACCCGGATATGGCTACACCTTC. This sequence encodes CASSPTPGYGYTF.

This rearrangement joins TRBV7-2 to TRBJ2-5; TRBD2 agrees at 9 bases. Trimming at V came to 0 bases and at J to 5 bases, leaving 7 bases not matched to a gene. This CDR3 spans 16 amino acids. Germline V gene lookup returns CDR1 SGHTA and CDR2 FQGNSA. The CDR3 here is CASSLASAGGMETQYF. The CDR3 region has the DNA TGTGCCAGCAGCTTAGCATCGGCGGGGGGGATGGAGACCCAGTACTTC.

This chain connects TRBV6-5 to TRBJ2-7, with D hard to call. The V and J ends lost 2 bases and 7 bases respectively, with 15 bases between them. Germline V lookup: CDR1 MNHEY, CDR2 SVGAGI. This CDR3 spans 14 amino acids. The CDR3 protein is CASSYAADPREQYF. DNA for the CDR3: TGTGCCAGCAGTTACGCGGCAGACCCTAGAGAGCAGTACTTC.

The chain has TRBV5-1 and TRBJ1-4; 8 bases line up with TRBD1. The junction had 8 bases not matched to a gene; V was cut back by 4 bases and J by 6 bases. This CDR3 has 15 amino acids. CDR1 SGHRS and CDR2 YFSETQ come from the germline V gene. The CDR3 protein is CASSRRDRRDEKLFF. The CDR3 DNA sequence: TGCGCCAGCAGCCGCCGGGACAGGCGGGATGAAAAACTGTTTTTT. Filled out from reference TRBV5-1 and TRBJ1-4, the complete variable domain reads KAGVTQTPRYLIKTRGQQVTLSCSPISGHRSVSWYQQTPGQGLQFLFEYFSETQRNKGNFPGRFSGRQFSNSRSEMNVSTLELGDSALYLCASSRRDRRDEKLFFGSGTQLSVL.

J is TRBJ2-7 and V is TRBV9; no clear D. V was trimmed by 3 bases and J by 4 bases, leaving 8 bases between them. Per germline, CDR1 SGDLS and CDR2 YYNGEE. This CDR3 spans 12 amino acids. CDR3 DNA: TGTGCCAGCAGCGGGGATGGATACGAGCAGTACTTC. It specifies CASSGDGYEQYF.

The chain joins TRBV5-1 to TRBJ1-1, with 7 bases that match TRBD1. Germline trimming cut 1 base from V and 1 base from J; bases unmatched to any gene: 4. This CDR3 has 15 amino acids. Germline CDR1 is SGHRS and CDR2 is YFSETQ. This CDR3 is CASSLWTGGNTEAFF. Here the CDR3 DNA reads TGCGCCAGCAGCTTGTGGACAGGTGGGAACACTGAAGCTTTCTTT.

The V call is TRBV6-5, the J call TRBJ2-7; 8 positions match TRBD2. The CDR3 sequence is 14 residues long. Unmatched junction bases numbered 8, after V lost 6 bases and J lost 4 bases. The germline gives CDR1 MNHEY, CDR2 SVGAGI. The CDR3: CASSRGGSSYEQYF. The CDR3 DNA reads as TGTGCCAGCAGCCGCGGGGGGAGCTCTTACGAGCAGTACTTC.

The DNA for the CDR3 is TGTGCCACCAACCCGACAGGGGCCAACGTCCTGACTTTC. This translates into CATNPTGANVLTF. J is TRBJ2-6 and V is TRBV10-3, with no clear D. Germline V gene sequence: CDR1 ENHRY, CDR2 SYGVKD. Deletions cut 10 bases from V and 4 bases from J, with 11 bases between. This CDR3 region has 13 residues.

The rearrangement uses TRBV5-1 and TRBJ2-7, with D possibly matching TRBD2 (5 bases). CDR1 is SGHRS, CDR2 YFSETQ, per germline. There are 17 residues in the CDR3. Deletions cut 2 bases from V and 4 bases from J, with 22 bases between. Written as DNA, the CDR3 is TGCGCCAGCAGCTTTCTCCCCCCGGGGTCCGGTGAATACGAGCAGTACTTC. This translates into CASSFLPPGSGEYEQYF.

The chain carries TRBV25-1 and TRBJ1-1; D might be TRBD1 (6 bases). The CDR3 extends over 15 amino acids. Germline CDR1 is MGHDK and CDR2 is SYGVNS. With 5 bases removed from V and 3 bases from J, the gap between germline ends came to 16 bases. CDR3 in amino acids: CASSTQTGPYTEAFF. CDR3 DNA sequence: TGTGCCAGCAGTACCCAAACAGGGCCCTACACTGAAGCTTTCTTT.

The chain couples TRBV19 to TRBJ2-3; D call uncertain. This CDR3 spans 13 amino acids. Between the trimmed V and J ends, which lost 6 bases and 6 bases, there was a span of 13 bases. CDR1 and CDR2 from the germline V gene are LNHDA and SQIVND (reference sequence). CDR3 bases: TGTGCCAGTAGCCGTCTCGATCGTGATACGCAGTATTTT. It is translated as CASSRLDRDTQYF. The variable domain in full, completed from reference TRBV19 and TRBJ2-3, reads DGGITQSPKYLFRKEGQNVTLSCEQNLNHDAMYWYRQDPGQGLRLIYYSQIVNDFQKGDIAEGYSVSREKKESFPLTVTSAQKNPTAFYLCASSRLDRDTQYFGPGTRLTVL.